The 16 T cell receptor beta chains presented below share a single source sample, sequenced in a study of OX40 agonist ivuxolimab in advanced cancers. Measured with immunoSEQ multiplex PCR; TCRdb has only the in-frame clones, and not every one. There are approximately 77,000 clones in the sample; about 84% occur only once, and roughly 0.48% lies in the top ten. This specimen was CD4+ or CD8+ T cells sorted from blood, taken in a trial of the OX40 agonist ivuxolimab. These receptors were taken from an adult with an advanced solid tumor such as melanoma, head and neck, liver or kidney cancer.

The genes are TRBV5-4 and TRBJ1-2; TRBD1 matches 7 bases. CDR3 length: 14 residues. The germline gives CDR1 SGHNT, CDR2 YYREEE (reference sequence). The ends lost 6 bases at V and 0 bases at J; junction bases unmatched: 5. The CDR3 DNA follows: TGTGCCAGCACCCTACAGGGGCCTAACTATGGCTACACCTTC. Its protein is CASTLQGPNYGYTF.

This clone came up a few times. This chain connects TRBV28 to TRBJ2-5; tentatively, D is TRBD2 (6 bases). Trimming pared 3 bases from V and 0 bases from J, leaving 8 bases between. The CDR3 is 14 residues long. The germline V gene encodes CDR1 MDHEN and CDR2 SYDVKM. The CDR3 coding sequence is TGTGCCAGCAGTTTTTGGGGGGACCAAGAGACCCAGTACTTC. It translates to CASSFWGDQETQYF.

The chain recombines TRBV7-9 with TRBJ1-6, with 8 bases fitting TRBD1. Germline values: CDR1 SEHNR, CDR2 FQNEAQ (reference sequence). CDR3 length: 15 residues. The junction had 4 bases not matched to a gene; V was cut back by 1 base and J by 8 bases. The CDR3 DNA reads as TGTGCCAGCAGCTTAGGGACAGGGCCAGATTCACCCCTCCACTTT. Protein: CASSLGTGPDSPLHF.

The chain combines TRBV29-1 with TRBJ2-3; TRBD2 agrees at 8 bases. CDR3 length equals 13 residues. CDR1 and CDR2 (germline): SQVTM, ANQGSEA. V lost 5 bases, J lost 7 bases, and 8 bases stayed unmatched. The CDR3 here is CSVPGGGTNTQYF. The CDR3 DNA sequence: TGCAGCGTTCCCGGCGGGGGGACGAATACGCAGTATTTT.

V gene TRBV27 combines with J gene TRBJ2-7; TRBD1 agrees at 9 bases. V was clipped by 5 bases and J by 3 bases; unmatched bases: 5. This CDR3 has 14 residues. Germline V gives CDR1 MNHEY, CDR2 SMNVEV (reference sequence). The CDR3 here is CASSKTGGNYEQYF. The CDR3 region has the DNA TGTGCCAGCAGTAAAACAGGGGGCAACTACGAGCAGTACTTC.

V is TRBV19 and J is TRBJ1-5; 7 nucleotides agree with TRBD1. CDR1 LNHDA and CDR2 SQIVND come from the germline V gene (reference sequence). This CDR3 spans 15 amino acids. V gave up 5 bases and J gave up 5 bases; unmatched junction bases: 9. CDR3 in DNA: TGTGCCAGTAGTGGGGGGGACAGCCCGTATCAGCCCCAGCATTTT. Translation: CASSGGDSPYQPQHF.

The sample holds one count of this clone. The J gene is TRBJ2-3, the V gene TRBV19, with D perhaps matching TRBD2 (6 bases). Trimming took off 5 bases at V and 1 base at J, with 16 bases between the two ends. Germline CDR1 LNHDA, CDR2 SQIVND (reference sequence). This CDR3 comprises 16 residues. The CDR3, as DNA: TGTGCCAGTAGTGGGTCTGGACGCGGGGGCACAGATACGCAGTATTTT. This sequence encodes CASSGSGRGGTDTQYF.

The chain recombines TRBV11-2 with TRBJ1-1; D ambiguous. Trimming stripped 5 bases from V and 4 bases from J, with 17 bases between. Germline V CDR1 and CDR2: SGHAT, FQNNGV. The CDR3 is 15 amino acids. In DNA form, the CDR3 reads TGTGCCAGCAGCCTATTCTCCGCCGGCGGCACTGAAGCTTTCTTT. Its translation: CASSLFSAGGTEAFF.

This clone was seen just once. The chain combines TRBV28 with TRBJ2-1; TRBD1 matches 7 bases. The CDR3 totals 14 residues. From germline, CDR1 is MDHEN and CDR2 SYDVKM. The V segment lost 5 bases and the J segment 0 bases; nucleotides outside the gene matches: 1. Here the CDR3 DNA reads TGTGCCAGCAGTCCAGGGGGCTCCTACAATGAGCAGTTCTTC. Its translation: CASSPGGSYNEQFF.

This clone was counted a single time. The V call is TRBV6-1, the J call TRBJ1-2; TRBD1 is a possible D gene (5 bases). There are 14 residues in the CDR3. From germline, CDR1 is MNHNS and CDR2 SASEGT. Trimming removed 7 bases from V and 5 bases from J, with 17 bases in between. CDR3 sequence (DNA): TGTGCCAGCACCGAGTCAGGACATTTGTATGGCTACACCTTC. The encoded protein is CASTESGHLYGYTF.

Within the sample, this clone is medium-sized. This chain's CDR3 is CASSLGQGYSPLHF. Here the CDR3 DNA reads TGTGCCAGCAGCTTAGGACAGGGTTATTCACCCCTCCACTTT. The chain combines TRBV7-2 with TRBJ1-6; the match to TRBD1 covers 7 bases. V lost 1 base and J lost 8; bases outside the gene matches: 2. The CDR3 spans 14 residues. Germline CDR1 and CDR2: SGHTA and FQGNSA.

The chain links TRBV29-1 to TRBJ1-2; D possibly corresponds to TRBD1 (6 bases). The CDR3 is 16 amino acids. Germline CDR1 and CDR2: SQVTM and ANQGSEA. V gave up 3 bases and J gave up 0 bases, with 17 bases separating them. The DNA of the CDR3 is TGCAGCGTTGAGGACAGACCTATTCGTACTAACTATGGCTACACCTTC. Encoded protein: CSVEDRPIRTNYGYTF.

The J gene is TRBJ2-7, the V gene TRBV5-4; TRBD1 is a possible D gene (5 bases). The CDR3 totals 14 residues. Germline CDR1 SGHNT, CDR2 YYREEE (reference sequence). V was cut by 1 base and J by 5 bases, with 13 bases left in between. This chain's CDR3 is CASSLQGMSDEQYF. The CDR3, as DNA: TGTGCCAGCAGCTTGCAGGGAATGAGTGACGAGCAGTACTTC.

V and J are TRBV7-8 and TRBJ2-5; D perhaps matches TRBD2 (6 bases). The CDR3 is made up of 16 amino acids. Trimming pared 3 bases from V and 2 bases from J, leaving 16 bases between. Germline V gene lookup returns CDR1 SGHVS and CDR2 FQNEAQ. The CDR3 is CASSLGGLPSQETQYF. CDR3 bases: TGTGCCAGCAGCTTGGGGGGTCTCCCTTCTCAAGAGACCCAGTACTTC.

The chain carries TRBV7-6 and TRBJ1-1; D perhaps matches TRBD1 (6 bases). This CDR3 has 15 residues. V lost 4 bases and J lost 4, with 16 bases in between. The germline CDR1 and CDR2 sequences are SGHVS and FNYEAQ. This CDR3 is CASSSQGRGGTEAFF. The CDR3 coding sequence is TGTGCCAGCAGCTCACAGGGTAGGGGGGGCACTGAAGCTTTCTTT.

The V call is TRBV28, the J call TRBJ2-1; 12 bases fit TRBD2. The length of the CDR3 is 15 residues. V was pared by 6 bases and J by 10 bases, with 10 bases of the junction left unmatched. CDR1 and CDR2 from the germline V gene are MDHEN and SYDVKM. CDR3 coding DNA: TGTGCCAGCAGGTTGACTAGCGGGGGACGTCCCGAGCAGTTCTTC. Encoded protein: CASRLTSGGRPEQFF.